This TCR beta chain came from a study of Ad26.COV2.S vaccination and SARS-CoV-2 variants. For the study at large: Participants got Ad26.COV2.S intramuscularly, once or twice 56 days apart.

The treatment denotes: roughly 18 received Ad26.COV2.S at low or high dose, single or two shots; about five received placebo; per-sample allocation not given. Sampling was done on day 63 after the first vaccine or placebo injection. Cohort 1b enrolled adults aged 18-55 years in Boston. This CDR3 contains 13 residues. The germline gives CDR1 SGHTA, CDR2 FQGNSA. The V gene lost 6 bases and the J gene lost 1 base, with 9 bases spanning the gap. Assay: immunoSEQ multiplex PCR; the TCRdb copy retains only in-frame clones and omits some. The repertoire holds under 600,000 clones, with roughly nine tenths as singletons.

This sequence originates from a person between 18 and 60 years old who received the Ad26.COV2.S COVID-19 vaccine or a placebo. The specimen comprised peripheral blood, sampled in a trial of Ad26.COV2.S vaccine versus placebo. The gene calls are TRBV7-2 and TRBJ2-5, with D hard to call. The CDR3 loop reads CASSFDIQETQYF. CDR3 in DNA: TGTGCCAGCAGTTTCGACATCCAAGAGACCCAGTACTTC.